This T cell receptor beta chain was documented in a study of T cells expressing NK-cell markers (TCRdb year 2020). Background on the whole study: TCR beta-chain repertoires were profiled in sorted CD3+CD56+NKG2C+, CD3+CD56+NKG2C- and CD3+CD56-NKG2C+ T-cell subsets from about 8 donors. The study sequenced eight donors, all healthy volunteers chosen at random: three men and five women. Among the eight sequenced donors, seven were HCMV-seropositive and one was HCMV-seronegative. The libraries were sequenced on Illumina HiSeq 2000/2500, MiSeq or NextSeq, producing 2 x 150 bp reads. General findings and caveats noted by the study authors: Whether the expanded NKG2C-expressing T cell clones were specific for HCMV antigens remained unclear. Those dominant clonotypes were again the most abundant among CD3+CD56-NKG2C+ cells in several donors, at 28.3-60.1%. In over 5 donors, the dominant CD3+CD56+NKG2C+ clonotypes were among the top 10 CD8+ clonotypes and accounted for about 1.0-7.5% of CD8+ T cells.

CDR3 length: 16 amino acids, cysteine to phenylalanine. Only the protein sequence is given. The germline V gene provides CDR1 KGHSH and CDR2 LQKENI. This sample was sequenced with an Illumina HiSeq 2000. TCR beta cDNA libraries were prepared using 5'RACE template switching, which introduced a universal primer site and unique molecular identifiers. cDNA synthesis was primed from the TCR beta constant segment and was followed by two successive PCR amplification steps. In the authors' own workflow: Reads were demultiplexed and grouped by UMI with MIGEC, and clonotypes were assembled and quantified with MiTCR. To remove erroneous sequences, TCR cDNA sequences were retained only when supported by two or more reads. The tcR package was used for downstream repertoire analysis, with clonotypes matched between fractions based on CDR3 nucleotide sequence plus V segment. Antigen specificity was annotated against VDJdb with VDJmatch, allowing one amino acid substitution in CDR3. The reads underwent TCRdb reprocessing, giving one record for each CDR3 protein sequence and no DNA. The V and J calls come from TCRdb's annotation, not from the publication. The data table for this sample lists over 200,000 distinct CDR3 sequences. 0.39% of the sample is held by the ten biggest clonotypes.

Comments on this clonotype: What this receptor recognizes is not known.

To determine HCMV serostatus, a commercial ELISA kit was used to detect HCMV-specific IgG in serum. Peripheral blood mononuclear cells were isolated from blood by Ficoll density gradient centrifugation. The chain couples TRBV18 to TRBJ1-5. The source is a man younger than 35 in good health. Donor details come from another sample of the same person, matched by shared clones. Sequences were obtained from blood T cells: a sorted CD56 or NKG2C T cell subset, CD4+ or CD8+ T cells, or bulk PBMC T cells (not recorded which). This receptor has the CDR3 CASSPQAVQGHQPQHF.